This T cell receptor (beta chain) came from a study of response to subunit inactivated influenza vaccine. From the RT-PCR reads, TCRdb called clonotypes with MiXCR, one entry per CDR3 protein. The repertoire includes under 800,000 distinct CDR3 sequences, approximately 13% of them detected once, and 6% to 8% sits in the top ten. Trimming stripped 3 bases from V and 4 bases from J, with 8 bases between. CDR1 KGHSH and CDR2 LQKENI come from the germline V gene. The CDR3 runs 13 residues. This clonotype showed up just once. Sequencing used PBMCs from blood, obtained approximately 15 days before vaccination. V gene TRBV18 combines with J gene TRBJ2-3; no clear D. The receptor comes from a man between 50 and 59 years old who received an inactivated influenza vaccine. CDR3 amino acids: CASSPGMADTQYF. CDR3 nucleotides: TGTGCCAGCTCACCGGGTATGGCAGATACGCAGTATTTT.